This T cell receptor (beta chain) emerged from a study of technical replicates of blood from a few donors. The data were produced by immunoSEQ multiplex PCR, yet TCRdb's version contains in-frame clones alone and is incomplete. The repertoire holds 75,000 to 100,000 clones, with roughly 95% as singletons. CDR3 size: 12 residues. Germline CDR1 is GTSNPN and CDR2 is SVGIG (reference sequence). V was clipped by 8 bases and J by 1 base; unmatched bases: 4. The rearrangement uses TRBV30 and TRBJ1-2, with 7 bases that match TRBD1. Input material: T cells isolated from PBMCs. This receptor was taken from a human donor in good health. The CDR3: CAMTGFNYGYTF. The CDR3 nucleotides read TGTGCCATGACAGGGTTTAACTATGGCTACACCTTC.